One sample yielded the 6 T cell receptor beta chains listed below, sequenced in a study of blood T cell repertoires in COVID-19. Method: immunoSEQ multiplex PCR; TCRdb's copy keeps in-frame clones and lacks some. The sample holds 100,000 to 130,000 clones, 80% to 95% seen once. The sequenced sample consisted of peripheral blood. Receptor source: a woman aged 25 to 39 with acute or convalescent COVID-19.

This chain links TRBV28 with TRBJ1-5; a weak D match, TRBD1 (6 bases). The CDR3 runs to 11 residues. V dropped 4 bases and J dropped 9 bases, with 7 bases sitting between them. Germline lookup yields CDR1 MDHEN and CDR2 SYDVKM. CDR3 DNA: TGTGCCAGCAGTTCGACAGGGCCCCAGCATTTT. This translates into CASSSTGPQHF. Together with reference TRBV28 and TRBJ1-5, the CDR3 gives the full variable domain: DVKVTQSSRYLVKRTGEKVFLECVQDMDHENMFWYRQDPGLGLRLIYFSYDVKMKEKGDIPEGYSVSREKKERFSLILESASTNQTSMYLCASSSTGPQHFGDGTRLSIL.

This clone was seen only a few times. The genes are TRBV6-6 and TRBJ2-7; D is unclear. The V end was cut by 5 bases, the J end by 4 bases, with 21 bases between. Germline V lookup: CDR1 MNHNY, CDR2 SVGAGI (reference sequence). This CDR3 contains 16 residues. The CDR3 DNA is TGTGCCAGCAGTCGAAACGCGGCCACCCCACATTACGAGCAGTACTTC. This encodes CASSRNAATPHYEQYF.

V usage is TRBV4-3 and J usage is TRBJ1-1, with D perhaps TRBD1 (5 bases). There are 15 residues in the CDR3. The germline V and J ends were trimmed by 0 bases and 1 base, with 9 bases remaining between them. Germline V gene data show CDR1 as LGHNA and CDR2 as YSLEER. Here the CDR3 reads CASSQDWQGNTEAFF. The CDR3 DNA is TGCGCCAGCAGCCAAGATTGGCAGGGGAACACTGAAGCTTTCTTT.

This clone was found a few times. The gene calls are TRBV29-1 and TRBJ1-1; the match to TRBD1 covers 7 bases. The CDR3 spans 14 residues. Losses at the gene ends were 7 bases for V and 4 bases for J; bases not matched to a gene: 12. Per the germline V gene, CDR1 is SQVTM and CDR2 is ANQGSEA. The CDR3 spells CSAGDSTWGTEAFF. CDR3 coding DNA: TGCAGCGCGGGGGACAGTACTTGGGGCACTGAAGCTTTCTTT.

The chain uses TRBV27 and TRBJ1-2, with a possible D match to TRBD1 (5 bases). The CDR3 is 13 amino acids. Germline assignment: CDR1 MNHEY and CDR2 SMNVEV (reference sequence). V lost 3 bases, J lost 2 bases, and 7 bases lay in between. The CDR3 nucleotides read TGTGCCAGCAGTTTCTCAGGGAACTATGGCTACACCTTC. Translating gives CASSFSGNYGYTF.

This clone has only one observation. The V and J genes are TRBV11-2 and TRBJ2-1; 10 bases match TRBD2. The CDR3 runs 15 residues. Germline CDR1 reads SGHAT; CDR2 reads FQNNGV. Trimming removed 1 base from V and 9 bases from J; junction bases left unmatched: 6. CDR3 DNA sequence: TGTGCCAGCAGCTTAGGGACTAGCGGATTCACTGAGCAGTTCTTC. Amino acids: CASSLGTSGFTEQFF.